This TCR beta chain derives from a study of high-grade serous ovarian cancer treatment subgroups. This clone was detected only a few times. The V segment lost 1 base and the J segment 8 bases; nucleotides outside the gene matches: 4. CDR1 is SGHTA, CDR2 FQGNSA, per germline. This CDR3 has 13 amino acids. Tumor samples were taken before definitive surgery or chemotherapy. Using immunoSEQ multiplex PCR, the repertoire was profiled, and TCRdb retains in-frame clones only, with some absent. The sample has approximately 5,000 clones; roughly 80% are singletons. The receptor was isolated from a human donor with high-grade serous ovarian cancer. Input material: tumor tissue. This chain joins TRBV7-2 and TRBJ1-2, with 7 bases aligning to TRBD1. CDR3 bases: TGTGCCAGCAGCTTAGTCACAGGGGAGGGCTACACCTTC. Translating it yields CASSLVTGEGYTF.